One sample yielded the 26 T cell receptor beta chains listed below, sequenced in a study of T cells expressing NK-cell markers. After re-calling the 5' RACE reads, TCRdb lists one entry per CDR3 protein, DNA absent. Its listing shows over 150,000 distinct CDR3 sequences. Sequencing input: blood T cells: a sorted CD56 or NKG2C T cell subset, CD4+ or CD8+ T cells, or bulk PBMC T cells (not recorded which). The source of these receptors is a woman aged 45-59 years in good health.

This chain connects TRBV12-3 or TRBV12-4 to TRBJ2-5; the TCRdb D gene call, TRBD2, has no DNA to confirm it. The CDR3 sequence is 17 residues long. The CDR3 region is CASSFHGGLAGAETQYF.

The chain is built from TRBV2 and TRBJ1-5. CDR3 size: 17 residues. CDR1 and CDR2 from the germline V gene are SNHLY and FYNNEI. The CDR3 sequence: CASSETRDSLENQPQHF.

The V call is TRBV15, the J call TRBJ2-1; there is no DNA to check the TCRdb D call of TRBD1. Per the germline V gene, CDR1 is LNHNV and CDR2 is YYDKDF (reference sequence). The CDR3 runs 12 residues. The CDR3: CATAMQGPEQFF.

V usage is TRBV3-1 and J usage is TRBJ2-1; TCRdb's assignment of TRBD1 cannot be checked, as there is no DNA. Per the germline V gene, CDR1 is LGHDT and CDR2 is YNNKEL (reference sequence). This CDR3 is built from 15 residues. CDR3 loop: CASSQEGGAGNEQFF.

This chain uses TRBV4-2 with TRBJ2-5. CDR1 and CDR2 from the germline V gene are LGHNA and YNFKEQ. This CDR3 contains 12 residues. CDR3 protein: CASSQDEETQYF.

This sequence joins TRBV28 and TRBJ2-3; TCRdb proposes TRBD2, but this gene call is untestable without DNA. Germline CDR1 and CDR2: MDHEN and SYDVKM. The CDR3 has 16 residues. The CDR3: CASSLPSGGYTDTQYF.

This rearrangement joins TRBV9 to TRBJ2-1; TCRdb lists TRBD1, though no DNA is available to test this call. CDR1 is SGDLS, CDR2 YYNGEE, per germline. The CDR3 runs 16 residues. This chain's CDR3 is CASSVMVGTGPNEQFF.

CDR3 loop: CATSRGLAGGENEQFF. The rearrangement links TRBV15 to TRBJ2-1; the TCRdb D gene call, TRBD2, has no DNA to confirm it. Germline V CDR1 and CDR2: LNHNV, YYDKDF (reference sequence). CDR3 size: 16 residues.

This rearrangement joins TRBV11-2 to TRBJ2-1; lacking DNA, the TRBD1 call made by TCRdb goes unchecked. The CDR3 has 17 amino acids. CDR1 and CDR2 from the germline V gene are SGHAT and FQNNGV. Here the CDR3 reads CASSPQPGQDSYNEQFF.

The CDR3 region is CASSPGTPFTDTQYF. The chain recombines TRBV18 with TRBJ2-3; TCRdb picks TRBD1, but there is no DNA to check that call. The CDR3 has 15 residues. Germline lookup yields CDR1 KGHSH and CDR2 LQKENI.

This rearrangement joins TRBV5-1 to TRBJ2-1; TCRdb lists TRBD2, though no DNA is available to test this call. The CDR3 spans 13 residues. Germline V gene data show CDR1 as SGHRS and CDR2 as YFSETQ. CDR3 residues: CASLGLAGNEQFF.

CDR3 protein: CASSQPRTRGENIQYF. The rearrangement joins TRBV4-2 to TRBJ2-4; TCRdb calls TRBD2, which cannot be checked without DNA. The CDR3 totals 16 residues. Germline-derived CDR1 and CDR2 are LGHNA and YNFKEQ.

The V gene is TRBV10-3, the J gene TRBJ2-2; with no DNA, the TCRdb D assignment of TRBD2 cannot be verified. Germline loops: CDR1 ENHRY, CDR2 SYGVKD. The CDR3 runs to 19 residues. The CDR3 is CAISVESMVAEENTGELFF.

This CDR3 is CASRPGDQETQYF. The chain employs TRBV6-5 and TRBJ2-5. The CDR3 covers 13 residues. CDR1 and CDR2 (germline): MNHEY, SVGAGI.

V gene TRBV5-4 combines with J gene TRBJ1-2; TCRdb reports TRBD1, a call that lacks DNA to check it against. This CDR3 contains 15 residues. Germline values: CDR1 SGHNT, CDR2 YYREEE (reference sequence). CDR3 amino acids: CASSGDSLANYGYTF. The variable domain in full, with the rest retrieved from reference TRBV5-4 and TRBJ1-2, is ETGVTQSPTHLIKTRGQQVTLRCSSQSGHNTVSWYQQALGQGPQFIFQYYREEENGRGNFPPRFSGLQFPNYSSELNVNALELDDSALYLCASSGDSLANYGYTFGSGTRLTVV.

The genes are TRBV24-1 and TRBJ2-5; TCRdb names TRBD2, which stays unverified in the absence of DNA. The CDR3 totals 14 residues. In germline, CDR1 is KGHDR, CDR2 SFDVKD. The CDR3 here is CATSGGSGQETQYF.

The chain is built from TRBV12-3 or TRBV12-4 and TRBJ2-7; TCRdb's assignment of TRBD1 cannot be checked, as there is no DNA. The CDR3 totals 15 residues. This CDR3 reads CASSPDRGRIAEQYF.

The gene calls are TRBV12-3 or TRBV12-4 and TRBJ1-5. This CDR3 spans 14 amino acids. CDR3 sequence: CASSLSASNQPQHF.

V and J are TRBV7-9 and TRBJ2-5; TCRdb selects TRBD1, and the lack of DNA leaves this call unchecked. The germline gives CDR1 SEHNR, CDR2 FQNEAQ (reference sequence). The CDR3 has 13 residues. The CDR3 loop is CASSQDSQETQYF.

The chain links TRBV5-1 to TRBJ2-1. CDR3 length equals 12 residues. The germline V gene encodes CDR1 SGHRS and CDR2 YFSETQ. CDR3 sequence reads: CASGDSYNEQFF. The variable domain in full, completed from reference TRBV5-1 and TRBJ2-1, reads KAGVTQTPRYLIKTRGQQVTLSCSPISGHRSVSWYQQTPGQGLQFLFEYFSETQRNKGNFPGRFSGRQFSNSRSEMNVSTLELGDSALYLCASGDSYNEQFFGPGTRLTVL.

The chain couples TRBV29-1 to TRBJ2-1; TCRdb selects TRBD2, and the lack of DNA leaves this call unchecked. The CDR3 loop spans 14 amino acids. CDR1 is SQVTM and CDR2 is ANQGSEA in the germline V gene. CDR3: CSVESDLRYNEQFF.

Here the CDR3 reads CASRETGFYEQYF. The J gene is TRBJ2-7, the V gene TRBV3-1; TCRdb lists TRBD1, though no DNA is available to test this call. Germline lookup yields CDR1 LGHDT and CDR2 YNNKEL (reference sequence). CDR3 size: 13 residues.

This chain links TRBV27 with TRBJ2-5; without DNA, the TCRdb call of TRBD2 cannot be checked. Germline V gene data show CDR1 as MNHEY and CDR2 as SMNVEV (reference sequence). The length of the CDR3 is 17 residues. CDR3 sequence: CASTQLGTSGPQETQYF.

The chain employs TRBV30 and TRBJ2-1; TCRdb's D call, TRBD2, is unchecked because there is no DNA. In germline, CDR1 is GTSNPN, CDR2 SVGIG (reference sequence). The CDR3 length is 13 residues. CDR3 region: CAWSMASGTEQFF. Variable domain in full (rest from reference TRBV30 and TRBJ2-1): SQTIHQWPATLVQPVGSPLSLECTVEGTSNPNLYWYRQAAGRGLQLLFYSVGIGQISSEVPQNLSASRPQDRQFILSSKKLLLSDSGFYLCAWSMASGTEQFFGPGTRLTVL.

The chain couples TRBV12-3 or TRBV12-4 to TRBJ2-7; lacking DNA, the TRBD1 call made by TCRdb goes unchecked. This CDR3 is 14 amino acids long. The CDR3 loop is CASSLLTGGNEQYF.

The V and J genes are TRBV7-9 and TRBJ2-7; there is no DNA to check the TCRdb D call of TRBD2. This CDR3 has 16 residues. The germline V gene has CDR1 SEHNR and CDR2 FQNEAQ (reference sequence). CDR3: CASSFSSTSGRFEQYF.